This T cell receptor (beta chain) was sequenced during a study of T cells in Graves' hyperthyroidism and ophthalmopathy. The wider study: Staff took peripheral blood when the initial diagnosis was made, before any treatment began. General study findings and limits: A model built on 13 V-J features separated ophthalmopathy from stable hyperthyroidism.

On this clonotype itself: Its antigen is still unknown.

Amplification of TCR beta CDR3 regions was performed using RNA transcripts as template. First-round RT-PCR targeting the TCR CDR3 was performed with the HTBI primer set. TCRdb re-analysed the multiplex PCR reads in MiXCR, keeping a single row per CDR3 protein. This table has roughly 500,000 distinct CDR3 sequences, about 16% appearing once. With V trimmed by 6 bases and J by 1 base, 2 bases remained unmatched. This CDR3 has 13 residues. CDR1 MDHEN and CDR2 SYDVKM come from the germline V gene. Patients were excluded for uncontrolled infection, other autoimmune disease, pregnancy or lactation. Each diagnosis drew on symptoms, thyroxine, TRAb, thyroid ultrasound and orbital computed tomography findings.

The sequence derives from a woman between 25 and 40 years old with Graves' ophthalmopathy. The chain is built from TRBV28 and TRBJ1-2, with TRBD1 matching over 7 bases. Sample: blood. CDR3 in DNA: TGTGCCAGCAGGCCAGGGGGTAACTATGGCTACACCTTC. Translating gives CASRPGGNYGYTF.